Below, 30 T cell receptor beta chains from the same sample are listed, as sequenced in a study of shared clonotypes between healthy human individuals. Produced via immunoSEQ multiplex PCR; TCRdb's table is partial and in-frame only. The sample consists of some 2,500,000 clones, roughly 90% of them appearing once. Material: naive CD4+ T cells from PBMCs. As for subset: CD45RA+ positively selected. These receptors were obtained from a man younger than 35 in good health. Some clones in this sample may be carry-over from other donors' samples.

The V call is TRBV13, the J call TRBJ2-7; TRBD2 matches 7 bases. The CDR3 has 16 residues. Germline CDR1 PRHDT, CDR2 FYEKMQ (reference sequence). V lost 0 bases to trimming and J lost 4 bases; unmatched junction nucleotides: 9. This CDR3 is CASSLGGRTKGYEQYF. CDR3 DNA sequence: TGTGCCAGCAGCTTAGGCGGGAGGACAAAGGGTTACGAGCAGTACTTC.

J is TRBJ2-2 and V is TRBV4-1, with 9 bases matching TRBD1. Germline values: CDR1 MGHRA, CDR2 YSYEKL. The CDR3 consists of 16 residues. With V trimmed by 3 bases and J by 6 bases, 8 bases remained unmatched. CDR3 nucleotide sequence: TGCGCCAGCAGCCACTTCAGGACAGGGGCCTCCGGGGAGCTGTTTTTT. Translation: CASSHFRTGASGELFF.

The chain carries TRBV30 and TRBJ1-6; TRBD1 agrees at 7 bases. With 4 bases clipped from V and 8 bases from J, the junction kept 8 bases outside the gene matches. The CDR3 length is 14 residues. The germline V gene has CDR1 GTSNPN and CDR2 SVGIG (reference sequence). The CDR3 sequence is CAWISPRGYSPLHF. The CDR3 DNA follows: TGTGCCTGGATCTCACCCAGGGGGTATTCACCCCTCCACTTT.

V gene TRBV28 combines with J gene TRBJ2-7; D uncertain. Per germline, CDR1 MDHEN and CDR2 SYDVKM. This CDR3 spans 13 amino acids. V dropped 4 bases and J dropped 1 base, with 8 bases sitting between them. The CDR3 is CASSYSLSYEQYF. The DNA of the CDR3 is TGTGCCAGCAGTTATTCCCTTTCCTACGAGCAGTACTTC.

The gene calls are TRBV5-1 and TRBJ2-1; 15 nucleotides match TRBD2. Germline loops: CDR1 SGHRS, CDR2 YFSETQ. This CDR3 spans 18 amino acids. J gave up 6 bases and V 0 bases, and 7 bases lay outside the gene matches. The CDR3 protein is CASSLGAGTSGRPNEQFF. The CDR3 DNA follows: TGCGCCAGCAGCTTGGGGGCCGGGACTAGCGGGAGGCCCAATGAGCAGTTCTTC.

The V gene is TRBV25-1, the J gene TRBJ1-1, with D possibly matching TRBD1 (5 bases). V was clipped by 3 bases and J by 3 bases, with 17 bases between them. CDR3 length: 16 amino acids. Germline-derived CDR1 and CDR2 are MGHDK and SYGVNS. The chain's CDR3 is CASSEGSRGRDTEAFF. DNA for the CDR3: TGTGCCAGCAGTGAGGGTTCGAGGGGCCGGGACACTGAAGCTTTCTTT.

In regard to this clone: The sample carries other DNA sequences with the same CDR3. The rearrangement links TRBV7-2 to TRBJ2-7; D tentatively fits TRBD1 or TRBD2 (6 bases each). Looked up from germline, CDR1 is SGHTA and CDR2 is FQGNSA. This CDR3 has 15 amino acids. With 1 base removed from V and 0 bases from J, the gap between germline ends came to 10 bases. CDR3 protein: CASSLVRGLSYEQYF. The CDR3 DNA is TGTGCCAGCAGCTTAGTACGGGGGCTCTCCTACGAGCAGTACTTC.

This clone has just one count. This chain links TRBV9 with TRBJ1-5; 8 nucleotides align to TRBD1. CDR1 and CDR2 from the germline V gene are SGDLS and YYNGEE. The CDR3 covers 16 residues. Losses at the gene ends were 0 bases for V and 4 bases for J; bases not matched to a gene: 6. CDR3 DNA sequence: TGTGCCAGCAGCGTAGGTACAGGGGGGGCAAATCAGCCCCAGCATTTT. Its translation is CASSVGTGGANQPQHF. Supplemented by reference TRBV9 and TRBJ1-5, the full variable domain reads DSGVTQTPKHLITATGQRVTLRCSPRSGDLSVYWYQQSLDQGLQFLIQYYNGEERAKGNILERFSAQQFPDLHSELNLSSLELGDSALYFCASSVGTGGANQPQHFGDGTRLSIL.

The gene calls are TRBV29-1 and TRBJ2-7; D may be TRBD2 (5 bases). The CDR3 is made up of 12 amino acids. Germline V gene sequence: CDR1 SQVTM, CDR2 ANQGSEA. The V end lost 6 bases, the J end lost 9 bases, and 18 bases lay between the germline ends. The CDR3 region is CSVPRGSYGQYF. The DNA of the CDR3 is TGCAGCGTCCCCCGGGGATCTTATGGGCAGTACTTC.

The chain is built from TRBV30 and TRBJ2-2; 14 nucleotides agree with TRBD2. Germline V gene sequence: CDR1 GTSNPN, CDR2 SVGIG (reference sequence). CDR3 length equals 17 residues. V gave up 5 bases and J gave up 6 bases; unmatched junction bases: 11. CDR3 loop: CAWASGQGLAGAGELFF. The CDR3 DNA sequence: TGTGCCTGGGCCTCTGGCCAGGGACTAGCGGGAGCCGGGGAGCTGTTTTTT.

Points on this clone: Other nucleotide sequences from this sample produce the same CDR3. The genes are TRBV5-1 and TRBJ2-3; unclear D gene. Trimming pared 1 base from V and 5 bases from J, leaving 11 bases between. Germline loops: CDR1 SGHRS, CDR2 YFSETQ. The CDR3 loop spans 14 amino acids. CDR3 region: CASSLQGDGDTQYF. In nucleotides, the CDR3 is TGCGCCAGCAGCTTGCAAGGCGATGGAGATACGCAGTATTTT.

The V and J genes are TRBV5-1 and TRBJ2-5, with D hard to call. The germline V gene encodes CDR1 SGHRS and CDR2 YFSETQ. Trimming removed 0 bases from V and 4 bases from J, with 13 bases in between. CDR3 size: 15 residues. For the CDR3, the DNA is TGCGCCAGCAGCTTGGCCGGAAACCAACGAGAGACCCAGTACTTC. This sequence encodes CASSLAGNQRETQYF.

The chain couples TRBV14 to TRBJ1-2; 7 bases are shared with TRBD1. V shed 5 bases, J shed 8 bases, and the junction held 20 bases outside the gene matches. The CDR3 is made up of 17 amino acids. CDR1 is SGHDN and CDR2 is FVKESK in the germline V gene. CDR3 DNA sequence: TGTGCCAGCAGCAGGTTCGACTCCCCGGGACAGCGATGGGGCTACACCTTC. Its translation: CASSRFDSPGQRWGYTF.

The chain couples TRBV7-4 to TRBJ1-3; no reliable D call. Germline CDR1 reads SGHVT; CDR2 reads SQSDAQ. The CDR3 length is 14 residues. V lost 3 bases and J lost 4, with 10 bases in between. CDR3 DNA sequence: TGTGCCAGCAGCTTCGGGTCGGAGGGAAACACCATATATTTT. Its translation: CASSFGSEGNTIYF.

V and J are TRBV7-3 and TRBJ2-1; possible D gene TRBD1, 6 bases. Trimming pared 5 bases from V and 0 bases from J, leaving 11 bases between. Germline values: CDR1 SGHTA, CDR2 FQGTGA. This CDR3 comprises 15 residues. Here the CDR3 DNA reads TGTGCCAGCAGCCCCCCGGGACACTCCTACAATGAGCAGTTCTTC. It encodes CASSPPGHSYNEQFF.

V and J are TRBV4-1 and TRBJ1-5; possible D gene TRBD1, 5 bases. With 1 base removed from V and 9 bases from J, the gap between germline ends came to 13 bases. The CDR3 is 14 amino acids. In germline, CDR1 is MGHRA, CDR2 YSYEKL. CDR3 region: CASSQGPPGGPQHF. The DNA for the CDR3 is TGCGCCAGCAGCCAAGGTCCGCCTGGGGGGCCCCAGCATTTT.

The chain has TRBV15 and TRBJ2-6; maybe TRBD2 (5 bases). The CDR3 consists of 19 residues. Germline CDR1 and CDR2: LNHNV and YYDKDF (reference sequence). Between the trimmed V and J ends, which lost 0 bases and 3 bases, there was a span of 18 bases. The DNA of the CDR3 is TGTGCCACCAGCAGAGATTTCCCTAGGTCGGGGAATGGGGCCAACGTCCTGACTTTC. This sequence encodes CATSRDFPRSGNGANVLTF.

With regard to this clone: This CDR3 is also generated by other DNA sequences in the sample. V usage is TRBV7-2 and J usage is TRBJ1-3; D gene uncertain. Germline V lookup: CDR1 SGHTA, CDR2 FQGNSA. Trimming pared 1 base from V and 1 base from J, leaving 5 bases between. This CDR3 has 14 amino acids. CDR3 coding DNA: TGTGCCAGCAGCTTAGGGGTATCTGGAAACACCATATATTTT. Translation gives CASSLGVSGNTIYF.

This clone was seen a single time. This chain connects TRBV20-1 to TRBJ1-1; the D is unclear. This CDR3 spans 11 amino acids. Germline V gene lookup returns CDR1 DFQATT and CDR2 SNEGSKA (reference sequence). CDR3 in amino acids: CRGEADTEAFF. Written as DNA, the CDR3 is TGCAGAGGCGAGGCGGACACTGAAGCTTTCTTT.

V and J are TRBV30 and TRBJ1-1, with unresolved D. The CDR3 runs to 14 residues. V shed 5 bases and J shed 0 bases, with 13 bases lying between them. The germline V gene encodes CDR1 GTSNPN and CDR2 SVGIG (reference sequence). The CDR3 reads CAWQPNTLNTEAFF. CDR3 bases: TGTGCCTGGCAGCCCAACACATTGAACACTGAAGCTTTCTTT.

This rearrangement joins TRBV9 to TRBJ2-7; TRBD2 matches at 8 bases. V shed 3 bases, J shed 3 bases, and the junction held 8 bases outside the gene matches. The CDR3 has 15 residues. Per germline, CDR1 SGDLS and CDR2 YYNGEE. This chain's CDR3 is CASSAYGTSNYEQYF. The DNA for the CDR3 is TGTGCCAGCAGCGCCTACGGGACTAGTAACTACGAGCAGTACTTC.

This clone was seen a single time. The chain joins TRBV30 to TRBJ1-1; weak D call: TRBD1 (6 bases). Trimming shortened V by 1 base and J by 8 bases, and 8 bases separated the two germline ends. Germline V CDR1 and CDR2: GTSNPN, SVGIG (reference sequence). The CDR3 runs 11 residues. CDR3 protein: CAWSDRAEAFF. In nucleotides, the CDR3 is TGTGCCTGGAGTGACAGGGCCGAAGCTTTCTTT.

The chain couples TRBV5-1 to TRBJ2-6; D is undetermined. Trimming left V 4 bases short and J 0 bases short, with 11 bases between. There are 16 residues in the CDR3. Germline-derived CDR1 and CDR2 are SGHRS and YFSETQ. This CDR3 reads CASSTQGYSGANVLTF. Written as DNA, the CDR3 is TGCGCCAGCAGCACACAAGGGTACTCTGGGGCCAACGTCCTGACTTTC. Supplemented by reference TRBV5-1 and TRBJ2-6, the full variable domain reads KAGVTQTPRYLIKTRGQQVTLSCSPISGHRSVSWYQQTPGQGLQFLFEYFSETQRNKGNFPGRFSGRQFSNSRSEMNVSTLELGDSALYLCASSTQGYSGANVLTFGAGSRLTVL.

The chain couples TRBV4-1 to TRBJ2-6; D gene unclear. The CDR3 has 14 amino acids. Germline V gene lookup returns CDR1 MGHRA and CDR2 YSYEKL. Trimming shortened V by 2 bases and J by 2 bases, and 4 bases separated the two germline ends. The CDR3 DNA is TGCGCCAGCAGCCAACCTCCTGGGGCCAACGTCCTGACTTTC. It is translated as CASSQPPGANVLTF.

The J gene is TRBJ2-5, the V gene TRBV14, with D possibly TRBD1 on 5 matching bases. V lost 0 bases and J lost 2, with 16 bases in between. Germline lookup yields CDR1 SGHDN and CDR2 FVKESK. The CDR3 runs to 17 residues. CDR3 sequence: CASSQDWVGEPQETQYF. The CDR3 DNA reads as TGTGCCAGCAGCCAAGATTGGGTAGGGGAACCACAAGAGACCCAGTACTTC.

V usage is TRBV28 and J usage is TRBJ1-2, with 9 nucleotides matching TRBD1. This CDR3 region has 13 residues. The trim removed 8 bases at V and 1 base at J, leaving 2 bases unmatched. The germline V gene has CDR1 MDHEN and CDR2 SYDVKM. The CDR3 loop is CASQTGGNYGYTF. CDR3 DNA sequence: TGTGCCAGCCAGACAGGGGGTAACTATGGCTACACCTTC.

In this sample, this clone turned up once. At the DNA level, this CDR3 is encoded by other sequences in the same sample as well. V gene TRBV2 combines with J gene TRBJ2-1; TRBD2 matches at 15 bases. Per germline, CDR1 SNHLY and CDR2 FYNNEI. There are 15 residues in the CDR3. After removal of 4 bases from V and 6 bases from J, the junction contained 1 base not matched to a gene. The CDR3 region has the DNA TGTGCCAGCAGTGGGACTAGCGGGAGGGCCAATGAGCAGTTCTTC. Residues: CASSGTSGRANEQFF. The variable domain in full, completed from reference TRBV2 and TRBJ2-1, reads EPEVTQTPSHQVTQMGQEVILRCVPISNHLYFYWYRQILGQKVEFLVSFYNNEISEKSEIFDDQFSVERPDGSNFTLKIRSTKLEDSAMYFCASSGTSGRANEQFFGPGTRLTVL.

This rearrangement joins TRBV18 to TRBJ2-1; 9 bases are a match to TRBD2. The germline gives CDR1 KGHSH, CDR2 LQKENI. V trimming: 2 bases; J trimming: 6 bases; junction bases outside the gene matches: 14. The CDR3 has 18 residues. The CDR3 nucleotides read TGTGCCAGCTCACCAGATCTTCATCTAGCGGGATTTAGCAATGAGCAGTTCTTC. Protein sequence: CASSPDLHLAGFSNEQFF.

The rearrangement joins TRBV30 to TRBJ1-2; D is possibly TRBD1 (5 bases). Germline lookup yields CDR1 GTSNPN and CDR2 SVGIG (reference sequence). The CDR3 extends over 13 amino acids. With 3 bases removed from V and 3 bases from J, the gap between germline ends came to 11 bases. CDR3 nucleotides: TGTGCCTGGAGCGAGGGCAGGGACTATGGCTACACCTTC. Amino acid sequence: CAWSEGRDYGYTF.

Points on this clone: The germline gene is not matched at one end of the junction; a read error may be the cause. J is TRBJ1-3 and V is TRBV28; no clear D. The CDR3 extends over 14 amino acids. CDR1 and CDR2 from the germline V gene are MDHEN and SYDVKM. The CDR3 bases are TGTGCCAGCGGTTTGGCGGCTTCTGGAAACACCATATATTTT. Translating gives CASGLAASGNTIYF.